These 17 T cell receptor beta chains share one sample of origin, sequenced in a study of regulatory T cells in long-lasting Graves disease. Sequencing libraries for TCR beta were prepared with iRepertoire HTBI primers and Arm-PCR of CDR3 regions. From the multiplex PCR reads, TCRdb called clonotypes with MiXCR, one entry per CDR3 protein. Of about 310,000 distinct CDR3 sequences in the sample, 15% to 20% were seen once. Described time point: newly diagnosed GD, antithyroid drugs for less than 3 months. The authors made the TCR library using RNA they extracted from PBMCs. The sequenced sample was peripheral blood mononuclear cells (PBMCs), obtained at new diagnosis, from a patient treated with antithyroid drugs. The receptors derive from a female donor with Graves disease.

In this sample, this clonotype turned up many times. The J gene is TRBJ1-6, the V gene TRBV28; D call uncertain. V was clipped by 6 bases and J by 7 bases, with 19 bases between them. The CDR3 sequence is 16 residues long. Germline CDR1 and CDR2: MDHEN and SYDVKM. The DNA for the CDR3 is TGTGCCAGCAGCATACACTGGAGGGTGCAGAATTCACCCCTCCACTTT. Translating gives CASSIHWRVQNSPLHF.

This clonotype was seen many times. The chain couples TRBV5-1 to TRBJ1-1; 8 nucleotides match TRBD1. The V gene end was trimmed by 4 bases and the J gene end by 6 bases; junction bases not matched to a gene: 14. Germline lookup yields CDR1 SGHRS and CDR2 YFSETQ. This CDR3 spans 16 amino acids. The CDR3 sequence: CASSPGGPGQKAEAFF. CDR3 bases: TGCGCCAGCAGCCCAGGGGGCCCGGGACAGAAGGCTGAAGCTTTCTTT. Full variable domain (missing parts from reference TRBV5-1 and TRBJ1-1): KAGVTQTPRYLIKTRGQQVTLSCSPISGHRSVSWYQQTPGQGLQFLFEYFSETQRNKGNFPGRFSGRQFSNSRSEMNVSTLELGDSALYLCASSPGGPGQKAEAFFGQGTRLTVV.

The table lists this clonotype with many counts. The rearrangement links TRBV29-1 to TRBJ2-3, with D uncertain. The germline V gene has CDR1 SQVTM and CDR2 ANQGSEA. Deletions cut 4 bases from V and 6 bases from J, with 8 bases between. The CDR3 extends over 11 amino acids. The CDR3 reads CSVGRVDTQYF. The CDR3 nucleotides are TGCAGCGTTGGTCGGGTGGATACGCAGTATTTT.

Turning to this clonotype: A far larger clone is one nucleotide away, so this likely arose from a read error. V is TRBV3-1 and J is TRBJ2-1, with a possible D match to TRBD2 (5 bases). TRBJ2-7 explains the end of the DNA better; the J call may be wrong. Per germline, CDR1 LGHDT and CDR2 YNNKEL (reference sequence). The CDR3 has 13 residues. The CDR3, as DNA: TGTGCCAGCAGCCCTGGGATTAGAGGGGAGCAGTACTTC. Its translation is CASSPGIRGEQYF.

Many counts were recorded for this clonotype. The gene calls are TRBV18 and TRBJ2-7, with 8 bases lining up with TRBD1. CDR1 and CDR2 (germline): KGHSH, LQKENI. V lost 5 bases to trimming and J lost 1 base; unmatched junction nucleotides: 7. The CDR3 runs 15 residues. In DNA form, the CDR3 reads TGTGCCAGCTCAAACGGACAGGGAGCGTCCTACGAGCAGTACTTC. This codes for CASSNGQGASYEQYF.

This clonotype was seen many times. The chain couples TRBV2 to TRBJ2-2, with D possibly being TRBD2 (7 bases). The germline V and J ends were trimmed by 1 base and 0 bases, with 9 bases remaining between them. This CDR3 is 16 amino acids long. CDR1 and CDR2 (germline): SNHLY, FYNNEI. The CDR3 DNA sequence: TGTGCCAGCAGTGAAGAGGGGGGGACGAACACCGGGGAGCTGTTTTTT. Translating it yields CASSEEGGTNTGELFF. The entire variable domain, with the rest obtained from reference TRBV2 and TRBJ2-2, is as follows: EPEVTQTPSHQVTQMGQEVILRCVPISNHLYFYWYRQILGQKVEFLVSFYNNEISEKSEIFDDQFSVERPDGSNFTLKIRSTKLEDSAMYFCASSEEGGTNTGELFFGEGSRLTVL.

A note on this clonotype: This could be a read error, since a much larger clone is one nucleotide away. The conserved final phenylalanine or tryptophan is absent from the CDR3, which likely points to a read error. The chain combines TRBV30 with TRBJ2-6; D gene unclear. The CDR3 contains 14 residues. Trimming removed 6 bases at V and 0 bases at J, with 9 bases between. CDR1 is GTSNPN and CDR2 is SVGIG in the germline V gene (reference sequence). The CDR3 region has the DNA TGTGCCTGCCCACAGCTCTCTGGGGCCAACGTCCTGACTCTC. It codes for CACPQLSGANVLTL.

The CDR3 coding sequence is TGTGCCAGCAGTTTATTTGGGGTGGGAGATGAGCAGTTCTTC. This gives the protein CASSLFGVGDEQFF. The chain links TRBV28 to TRBJ2-1, with D perhaps TRBD2 (5 bases). The germline V gene has CDR1 MDHEN and CDR2 SYDVKM. This CDR3 is built from 14 residues. Trimming left V 1 base short and J 8 bases short, with 12 bases between.

This clonotype was counted many times. This chain links TRBV24-1 with TRBJ2-2, with D possibly TRBD1 on 5 matching bases. Germline V gene data show CDR1 as KGHDR and CDR2 as SFDVKD. The V and J ends lost 9 bases and 1 base respectively, with 8 bases between them. There are 13 residues in the CDR3. The DNA of the CDR3 is TGTGCCACCGGGCAGGGGAACACCGGGGAGCTGTTTTTT. Its translation is CATGQGNTGELFF.

This clonotype was found many times. The chain has TRBV11-2 and TRBJ1-2, with no clear D. Trimming took off 0 bases at V and 4 bases at J, with 12 bases between the two ends. From germline, CDR1 is SGHAT and CDR2 FQNNGV. The CDR3 covers 15 residues. The chain's CDR3 is CASSLDGSLIYGYTF. The CDR3, as DNA: TGTGCCAGCAGCTTAGATGGCAGCTTAATCTATGGCTACACCTTC.

This clonotype showed up many times. V gene TRBV28 combines with J gene TRBJ2-1, with 8 positions matching TRBD2. Germline V CDR1 and CDR2: MDHEN, SYDVKM. J gave up 3 bases and V 11 bases, and 6 bases lay outside the gene matches. The CDR3 is 13 amino acids. CDR3 coding DNA: TGTGCCTCTTCTAGCGGGTTCTACAATGAGCAGTTCTTC. Amino acid sequence: CASSSGFYNEQFF.

This rearrangement joins TRBV6-1 to TRBJ1-5, with 8 bases identical to TRBD1. The CDR3 contains 16 residues. Germline-derived CDR1 and CDR2 are MNHNS and SASEGT. The trim removed 6 bases at V and 1 base at J, leaving 8 bases unmatched. CDR3 residues: CASSPDRGGSNQPQHF. In DNA, the CDR3 is TGTGCCAGCAGCCCCGACAGGGGAGGGAGCAATCAGCCCCAGCATTTT.

This clonotype occurred many times. This chain connects TRBV20-1 to TRBJ2-1; 11 nucleotides match TRBD2. This CDR3 is 18 amino acids long. V trimming: 0 bases; J trimming: 3 bases; junction bases outside the gene matches: 10. Germline V gene data show CDR1 as DFQATT and CDR2 as SNEGSKA (reference sequence). The CDR3 reads CSARDLSGRAQYYNEQFF. The CDR3 DNA sequence: TGCAGTGCTAGAGATCTTAGCGGGAGGGCCCAGTACTACAATGAGCAGTTCTTC.

This clonotype was detected ten times or more. This chain links TRBV27 with TRBJ2-7; the match to TRBD1 covers 8 bases. The trim removed 5 bases at V and 5 bases at J, leaving 8 bases unmatched. The CDR3 extends over 14 amino acids. Germline CDR1 reads MNHEY; CDR2 reads SMNVEV (reference sequence). The CDR3 sequence is CASSPGQVFHEQYF. As DNA, the CDR3 is TGTGCCAGCAGTCCGGGACAGGTCTTCCACGAGCAGTACTTC.

This clonotype was seen a handful of times. The CDR3 region is CASSYNKGTAYEQYF. CDR3 nucleotide sequence: TGTGCCAGCAGTTACAATAAAGGGACGGCCTACGAGCAGTACTTC. V and J are TRBV6-2 or TRBV6-3 and TRBJ2-7; D may match TRBD1 or TRBD2 (5 bases each). Per the germline V gene, CDR1 is MNHEY and CDR2 is SVGEGT. The V end lost 2 bases, the J end lost 2 bases, and 13 bases lay between the germline ends. There are 15 residues in the CDR3.

The gene calls are TRBV14 and TRBJ2-7; D may be TRBD2 (5 bases). The germline CDR1 and CDR2 sequences are SGHDN and FVKESK. V shed 0 bases and J shed 3 bases, with 12 bases lying between them. This CDR3 has 15 residues. CDR3 DNA: TGTGCCAGCAGCCAAGACGAATTAGGACTCTACGAGCAGTACTTC. Amino acids: CASSQDELGLYEQYF. Supplemented by reference TRBV14 and TRBJ2-7, the full variable domain reads EAGVTQFPSHSVIEKGQTVTLRCDPISGHDNLYWYRRVMGKEIKFLLHFVKESKQDESGMPNNRFLAERTGGTYSTLKVQPAELEDSGVYFCASSQDELGLYEQYFGPGTRLTVT.

At least ten counts were recorded for this clonotype. The chain links TRBV7-2 to TRBJ1-1; 9 bases agree with TRBD1. The germline V gene has CDR1 SGHTA and CDR2 FQGNSA. The CDR3 has 14 residues. V lost 5 bases, J lost 6 bases, and 7 bases stayed unmatched. CDR3 bases: TGTGCCAGCAGCACATGGACAGGGGTGCCTGAAGCTTTCTTT. It is translated as CASSTWTGVPEAFF.